This paragraph covers one TCR beta chain sequence. Trimming took 2 bases from V and 4 from J, leaving 14 bases between them. In germline, CDR1 is ENHRY, CDR2 SYGVKD. This CDR3 is built from 15 residues. Assay: immunoSEQ multiplex PCR; the TCRdb copy retains only in-frame clones and omits some. The repertoire consists of around 70,000 clones, with around 95% occurring once and the leading ten covering 0.2% to 0.3%. This entry is derived from a study of technical replicates of blood from several donors. This clonotype was sampled from a human donor in good health. The chain uses TRBV10-3 and TRBJ2-5; D unclear. The sample consisted of T cells isolated from PBMCs. The CDR3 loop is CAISEPERLPETQYF. CDR3 nucleotides: TGTGCCATCAGTGAGCCTGAGAGGTTACCAGAGACCCAGTACTTC.